The rows below give T cell receptor beta chains drawn from one sample of a study of T cells in localized non-small cell lung cancer. Using immunoSEQ multiplex PCR, the repertoire was profiled, and TCRdb retains in-frame clones only, with some absent. The data hold about 74,000 clones, with around 85% observed a single time. Sequences were derived from peripheral blood, sampled before any cancer treatment. The receptors were gathered from an older female donor with stage I lung adenocarcinoma. The conserved cysteine and the conserved F or W are not part of the CDR3 here. The order of the fields is J gene, V gene, D gene, CDR3 protein. The D gene is left open where the match is weak.

TRBJ2-7 | TRBV5-1 | - | ASSGSERVPSYEQY
TRBJ1-1 | TRBV20-1 | - | SGRGRTEAF
TRBJ2-1 | TRBV6-1 | TRBD1 | ASRDDRGRNNEQF
TRBJ2-6 | TRBV6-5 | TRBD1 | ASSSGQSSGANVLT
TRBJ1-6 | TRBV4-1 | TRBD1 | ASSQVGTGGFAALH
TRBJ2-5 | TRBV9 | - | ASSQDISETQY
TRBJ1-1 | TRBV19 | TRBD1 | ASSRTGLNTEAF
TRBJ1-6 | TRBV7-3 | - | ASSSGTTGSPLH
TRBJ1-5 | TRBV28 | TRBD1 | ASSLTDRPNQPQH
TRBJ2-1 | TRBV2 | - | ASRAEIHNEQF
TRBJ1-5 | TRBV19 | - | ASSPQGSYQPQH
TRBJ1-2 | TRBV10-3 | - | AISETQVYGYT
TRBJ2-2 | TRBV5-4 | - | ASSFLGGPNTGELF
TRBJ2-3 | TRBV4-1 | - | ASSAAIYRTRSTDTQY
TRBJ2-5 | TRBV2 | TRBD1 | ASSSGIPGQQETQY
TRBJ2-2 | TRBV11-3 | - | ASSLNTGELF
TRBJ2-2 | TRBV6-1 | - | ASSVGVGITGELF
TRBJ2-7 | TRBV5-1 | - | ASSLDGRSSYEQY
TRBJ2-6 | TRBV19 | - | ASRSQASSGANVLT
TRBJ1-5 | TRBV19 | - | ASSPSIRQPQH
TRBJ2-3 | TRBV10-1 | TRBD2 | ASSRTSGVSTQY
TRBJ2-1 | TRBV2 | TRBD1 | ASRGQGDAYNEQF
TRBJ2-7 | TRBV7-8 | TRBD1 | ASSLEGTAGAYEQY
TRBJ2-3 | TRBV5-4 | - | ASSLGGASTDTQY
TRBJ2-1 | TRBV19 | TRBD2 | ASRTGTSIHNEQF
TRBJ2-3 | TRBV2 | - | ASSEDPASDTQY
TRBJ2-3 | TRBV19 | TRBD1 | ASSIHGQGSVTSTDTQY
TRBJ1-1 | TRBV6-1 | - | ASSPRTDGTEAF
TRBJ2-7 | TRBV5-1 | - | ASSYTGVMGEQY
TRBJ2-2 | TRBV5-1 | - | ASSPTGGANTGELF
TRBJ2-2 | TRBV6-1 | - | ASRPVNTGELF
TRBJ1-1 | TRBV18 | TRBD1 | ASSQWTGRMNTEAF
TRBJ1-1 | TRBV2 | TRBD1 | ASTSTGYTEAF
TRBJ2-3 | TRBV9 | - | ASSQSASSRGSTDTQY
TRBJ2-7 | TRBV6-1 | - | ASSDRAWGVTVYEQY
TRBJ2-3 | TRBV5-1 | - | ASSPDVHADTQY
TRBJ1-1 | TRBV11-3 | TRBD1 | ASSSRQGGVDTEAF
TRBJ2-7 | TRBV7-2 | TRBD2 | ASSLDPSGSYEQY
TRBJ1-1 | TRBV7-2 | - | ASSLGRAGMNTEAF
TRBJ2-2 | TRBV7-8 | TRBD1 | ASSRDRFANTGELF
TRBJ1-2 | TRBV2 | - | ASSDTGRNYGYT
TRBJ2-1 | TRBV4-2 | TRBD2 | ASSQELAGYANEQF
TRBJ2-3 | TRBV5-1 | TRBD1 | ASSSTGTGVGDTQY
TRBJ2-7 | TRBV5-6 | - | ASSRDRYYEQY
TRBJ1-2 | TRBV23-1 | TRBD1 | ASRRTDRDGYT
TRBJ2-1 | TRBV28 | TRBD2 | ASSLSGLASFNEQF
TRBJ2-3 | TRBV16 | - | ASSQGDDLDTQY
TRBJ2-1 | TRBV7-9 | - | ASSLGTSFGDEQF
TRBJ2-3 | TRBV20-1 | - | SASYADTQY